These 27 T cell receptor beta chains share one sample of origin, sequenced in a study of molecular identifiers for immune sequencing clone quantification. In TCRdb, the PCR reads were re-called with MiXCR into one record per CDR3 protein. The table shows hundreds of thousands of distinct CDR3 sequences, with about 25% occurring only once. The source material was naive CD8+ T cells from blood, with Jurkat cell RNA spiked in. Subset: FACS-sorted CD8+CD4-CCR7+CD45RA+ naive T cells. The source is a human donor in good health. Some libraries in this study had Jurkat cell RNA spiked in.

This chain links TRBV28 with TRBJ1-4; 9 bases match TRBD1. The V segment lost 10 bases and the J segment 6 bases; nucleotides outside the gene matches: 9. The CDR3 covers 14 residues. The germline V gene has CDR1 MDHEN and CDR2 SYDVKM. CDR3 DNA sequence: TGTGCCACCGAACTGGGGGACAGGGATGAAAAACTGTTTTTT. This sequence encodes CATELGDRDEKLFF. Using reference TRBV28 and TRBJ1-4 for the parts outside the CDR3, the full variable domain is DVKVTQSSRYLVKRTGEKVFLECVQDMDHENMFWYRQDPGLGLRLIYFSYDVKMKEKGDIPEGYSVSREKKERFSLILESASTNQTSMYLCATELGDRDEKLFFGSGTQLSVL.

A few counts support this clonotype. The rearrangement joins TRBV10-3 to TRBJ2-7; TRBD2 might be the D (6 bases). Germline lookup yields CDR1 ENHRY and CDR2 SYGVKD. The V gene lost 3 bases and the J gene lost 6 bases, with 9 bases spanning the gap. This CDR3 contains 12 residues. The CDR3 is CAISDPGGEQYF. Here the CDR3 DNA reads TGTGCCATCAGTGATCCCGGGGGCGAGCAGTACTTC.

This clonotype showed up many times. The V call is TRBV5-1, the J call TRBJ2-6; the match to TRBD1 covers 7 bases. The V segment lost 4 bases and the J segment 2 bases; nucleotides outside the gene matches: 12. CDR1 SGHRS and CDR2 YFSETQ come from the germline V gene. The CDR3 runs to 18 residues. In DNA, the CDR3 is TGCGCCAGCAGCACGCCCCAGCATCAGGGGGCTGGGGCCAACGTCCTGACTTTC. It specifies CASSTPQHQGAGANVLTF.

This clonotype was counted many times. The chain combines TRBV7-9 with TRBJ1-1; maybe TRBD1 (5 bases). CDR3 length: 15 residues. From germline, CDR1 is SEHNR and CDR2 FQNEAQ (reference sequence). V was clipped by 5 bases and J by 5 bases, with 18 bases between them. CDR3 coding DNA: TGTGCCAGCAGCGGGGGGTTGCAGGGAAGAACTGAAGCTTTCTTT. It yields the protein CASSGGLQGRTEAFF.

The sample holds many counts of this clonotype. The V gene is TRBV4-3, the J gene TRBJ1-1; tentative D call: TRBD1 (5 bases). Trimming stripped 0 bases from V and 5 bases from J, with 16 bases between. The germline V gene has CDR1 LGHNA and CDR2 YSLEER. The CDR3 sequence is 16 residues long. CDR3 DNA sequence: TGCGCCAGCAGCCAAGATCGAATAGGGGAAGAAACTGAAGCTTTCTTT. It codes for CASSQDRIGEETEAFF.

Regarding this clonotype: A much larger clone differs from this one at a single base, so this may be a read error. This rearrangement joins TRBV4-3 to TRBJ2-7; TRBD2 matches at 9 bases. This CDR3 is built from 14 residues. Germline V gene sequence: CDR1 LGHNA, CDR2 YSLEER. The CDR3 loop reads CARSPGTSNYEQYF. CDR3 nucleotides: TGCGCCCGCAGCCCCGGGACTAGCAACTACGAGCAGTACTTC.

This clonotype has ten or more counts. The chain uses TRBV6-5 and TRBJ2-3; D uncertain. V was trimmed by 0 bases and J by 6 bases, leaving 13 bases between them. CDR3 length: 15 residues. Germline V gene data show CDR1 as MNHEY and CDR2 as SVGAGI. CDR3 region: CASSYSPLGSDTQYF. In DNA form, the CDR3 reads TGTGCCAGCAGTTACTCACCCCTGGGGTCGGATACGCAGTATTTT.

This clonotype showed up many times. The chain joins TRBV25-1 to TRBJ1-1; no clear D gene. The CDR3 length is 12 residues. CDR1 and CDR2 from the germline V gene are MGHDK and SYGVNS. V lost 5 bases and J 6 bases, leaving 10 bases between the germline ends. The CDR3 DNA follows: TGTGCCAGCAGTTACCCGGGCGCTGAAGCTTTCTTT. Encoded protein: CASSYPGAEAFF. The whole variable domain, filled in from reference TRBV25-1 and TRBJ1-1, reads EADIYQTPRYLVIGTGKKITLECSQTMGHDKMYWYQQDPGMELHLIHYSYGVNSTEKGDLSSESTVSRIRTEHFPLTLESARPSHTSQYLCASSYPGAEAFFGQGTRLTVV.

The CDR3 DNA reads as TGTGCCAGCTCACCACTGGGGGACCAGAGCTCCTACGAGCAGTACTTC. Its translation: CASSPLGDQSSYEQYF. This rearrangement joins TRBV18 to TRBJ2-7, with D perhaps matching TRBD1 or TRBD2 (5 bases each). The germline V gene has CDR1 KGHSH and CDR2 LQKENI. The CDR3 extends over 16 amino acids. The V and J ends lost 1 base and 0 bases respectively, with 13 bases between them.

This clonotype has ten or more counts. The CDR3 DNA is TGCAGTGCTCGCCCTCAGTACTCCTACGAGCAGTACTTC. Protein product: CSARPQYSYEQYF. The chain uses TRBV20-1 and TRBJ2-7; D unclear. There are 13 residues in the CDR3. The V end was cut by 5 bases, the J end by 0 bases, with 11 bases between. Germline V lookup: CDR1 DFQATT, CDR2 SNEGSKA (reference sequence).

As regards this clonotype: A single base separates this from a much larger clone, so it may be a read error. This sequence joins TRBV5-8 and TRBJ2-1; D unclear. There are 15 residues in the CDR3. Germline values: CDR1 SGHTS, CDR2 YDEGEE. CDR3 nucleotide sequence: TGTGCCAGCATTCCGGGCCCGAGCTCCTACAATGAGCAGCTCTTC. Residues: CASIPGPSSYNEQLF.

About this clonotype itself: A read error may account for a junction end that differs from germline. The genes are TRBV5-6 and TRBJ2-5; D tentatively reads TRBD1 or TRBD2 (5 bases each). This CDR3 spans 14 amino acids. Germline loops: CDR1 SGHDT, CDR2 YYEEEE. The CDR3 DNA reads TGTGCCAGCAGCCGGGGCCGAGGTCAAGAGGCCCAGTACTTC. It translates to CASSRGRGQEAQYF.

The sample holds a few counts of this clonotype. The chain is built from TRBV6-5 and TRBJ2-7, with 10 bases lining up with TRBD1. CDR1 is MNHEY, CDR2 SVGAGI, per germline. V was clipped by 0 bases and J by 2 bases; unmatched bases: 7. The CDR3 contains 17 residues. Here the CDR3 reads CASSYSLRQGAPYEQYF. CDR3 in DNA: TGTGCCAGCAGTTACTCATTGCGACAGGGGGCCCCCTACGAGCAGTACTTC.

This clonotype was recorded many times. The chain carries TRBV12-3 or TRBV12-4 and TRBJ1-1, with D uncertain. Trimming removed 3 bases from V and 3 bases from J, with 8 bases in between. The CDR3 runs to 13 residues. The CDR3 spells CASSLTFDTEAFF. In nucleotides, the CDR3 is TGTGCCAGCAGTTTGACATTTGACACTGAAGCTTTCTTT.

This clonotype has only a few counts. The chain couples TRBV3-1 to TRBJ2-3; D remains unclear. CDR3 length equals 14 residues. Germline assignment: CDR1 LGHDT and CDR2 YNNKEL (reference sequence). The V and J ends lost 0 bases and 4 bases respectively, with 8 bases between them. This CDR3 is CASSQDPVADTQYF. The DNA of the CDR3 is TGTGCCAGCAGCCAAGATCCGGTGGCAGATACGCAGTATTTT.

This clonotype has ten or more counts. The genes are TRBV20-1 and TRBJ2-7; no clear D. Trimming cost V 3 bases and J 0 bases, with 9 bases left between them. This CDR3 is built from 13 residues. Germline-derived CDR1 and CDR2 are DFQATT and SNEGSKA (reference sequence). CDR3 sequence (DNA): TGCAGTGCTAGGTCGACATCCTCCTACGAGCAGTACTTC. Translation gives CSARSTSSYEQYF.

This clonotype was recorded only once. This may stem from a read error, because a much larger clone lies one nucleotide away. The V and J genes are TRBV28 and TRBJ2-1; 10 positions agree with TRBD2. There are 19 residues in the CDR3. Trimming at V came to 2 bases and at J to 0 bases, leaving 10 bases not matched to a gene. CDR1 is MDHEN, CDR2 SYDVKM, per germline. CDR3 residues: CASSLAAGGPRSSYNEQFF. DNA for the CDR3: TGTGCCAGCAGTTTAGCAGCGGGAGGGCCGAGGAGCTCCTACAATGAGCAGTTCTTC. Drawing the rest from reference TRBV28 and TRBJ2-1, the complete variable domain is DVKVTQSSRYLVKRTGEKVFLECVQDMDHENMFWYRQDPGLGLRLIYFSYDVKMKEKGDIPEGYSVSREKKERFSLILESASTNQTSMYLCASSLAAGGPRSSYNEQFFGPGTRLTVL.

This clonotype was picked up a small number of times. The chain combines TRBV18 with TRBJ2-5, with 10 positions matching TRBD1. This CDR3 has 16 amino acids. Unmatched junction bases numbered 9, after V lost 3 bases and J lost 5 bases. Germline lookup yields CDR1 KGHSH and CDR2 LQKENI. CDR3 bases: TGTGCCAGCTCACCTCAAGACAGGGGGCTTACGGAGACCCAGTACTTC. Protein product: CASSPQDRGLTETQYF.

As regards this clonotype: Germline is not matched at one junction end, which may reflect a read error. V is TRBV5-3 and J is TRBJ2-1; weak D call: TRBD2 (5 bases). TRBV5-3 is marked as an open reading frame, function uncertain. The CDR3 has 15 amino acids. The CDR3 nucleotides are TGTGCCAGCAGAACGGACTCGAGCTCCTACAATGAGCAGTCCTTC. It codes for CASRTDSSSYNEQSF.

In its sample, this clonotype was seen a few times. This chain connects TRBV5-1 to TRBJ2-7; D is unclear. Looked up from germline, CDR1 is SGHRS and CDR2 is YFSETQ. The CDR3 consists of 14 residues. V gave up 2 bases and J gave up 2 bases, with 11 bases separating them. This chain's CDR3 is CASSFEPSTYEQYF. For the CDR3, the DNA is TGCGCCAGCAGCTTTGAGCCGTCAACCTACGAGCAGTACTTC.

DNA of the CDR3: TGTGCCAGCAGTAGCCCTCTTGGGGAGCAGTACTTC. Translated, it gives CASSSPLGEQYF. The chain employs TRBV3-1 and TRBJ2-7; D unresolved. The CDR3 is 12 amino acids. The germline CDR1 and CDR2 sequences are LGHDT and YNNKEL (reference sequence). The germline V and J ends were trimmed by 6 bases and 7 bases, with 13 bases remaining between them.

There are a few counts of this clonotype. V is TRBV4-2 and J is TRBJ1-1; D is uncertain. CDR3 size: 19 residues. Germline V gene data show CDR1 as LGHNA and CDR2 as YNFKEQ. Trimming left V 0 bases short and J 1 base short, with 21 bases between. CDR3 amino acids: CASSQELLSLGRTNTEAFF. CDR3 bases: TGTGCCAGCAGCCAAGAATTGTTGTCTTTAGGACGGACGAACACTGAAGCTTTCTTT.

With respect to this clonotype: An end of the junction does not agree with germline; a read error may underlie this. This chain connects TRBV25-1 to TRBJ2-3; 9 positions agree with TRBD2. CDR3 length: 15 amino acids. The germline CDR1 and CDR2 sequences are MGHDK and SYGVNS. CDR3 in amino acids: CASSSSGVDTDTQCF. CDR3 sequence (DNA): TGTGCCAGCAGTTCTAGCGGGGTTGACACAGATACGCAGTGTTTT.

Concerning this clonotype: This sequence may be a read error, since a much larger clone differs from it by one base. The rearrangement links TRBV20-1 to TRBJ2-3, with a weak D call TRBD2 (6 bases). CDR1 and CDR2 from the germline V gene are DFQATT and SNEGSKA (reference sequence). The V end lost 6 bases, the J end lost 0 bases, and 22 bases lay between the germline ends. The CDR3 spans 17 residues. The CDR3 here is CSAGTSSTYTSTDTQYF. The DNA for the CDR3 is TGCAGTGCCGGGACTTCGAGTACTTACACTAGCACAGATACGCAGTATTTT.

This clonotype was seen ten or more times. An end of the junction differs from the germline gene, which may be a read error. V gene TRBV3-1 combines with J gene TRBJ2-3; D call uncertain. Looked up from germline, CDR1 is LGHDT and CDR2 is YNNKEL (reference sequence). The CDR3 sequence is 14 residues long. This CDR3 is CASSHGGSTDTQYF. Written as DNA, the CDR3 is TGTGCCAGCAGCCACGGCGGAAGCACTGATACGCAGTATTTT.

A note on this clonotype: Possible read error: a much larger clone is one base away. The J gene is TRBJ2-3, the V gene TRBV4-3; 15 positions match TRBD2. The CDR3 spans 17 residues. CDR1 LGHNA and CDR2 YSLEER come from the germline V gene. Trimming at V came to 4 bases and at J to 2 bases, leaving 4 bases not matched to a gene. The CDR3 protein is CASSLGLAGGDTDTQYF. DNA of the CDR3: TGCGCCAGCAGCCTGGGACTAGCGGGGGGCGACACAGATACGCAGTATTTT.

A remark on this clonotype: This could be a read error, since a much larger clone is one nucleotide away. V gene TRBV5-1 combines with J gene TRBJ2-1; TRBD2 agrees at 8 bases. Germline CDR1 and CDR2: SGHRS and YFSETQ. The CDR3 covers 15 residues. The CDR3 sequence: CASSLERGPYNEQSF. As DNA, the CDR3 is TGCGCCAGCAGCTTAGAGCGGGGGCCCTACAATGAGCAGTCCTTC. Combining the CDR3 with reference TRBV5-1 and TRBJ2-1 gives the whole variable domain KAGVTQTPRYLIKTRGQQVTLSCSPISGHRSVSWYQQTPGQGLQFLFEYFSETQRNKGNFPGRFSGRQFSNSRSEMNVSTLELGDSALYLCASSLERGPYNEQSFGPGTRLTVL.